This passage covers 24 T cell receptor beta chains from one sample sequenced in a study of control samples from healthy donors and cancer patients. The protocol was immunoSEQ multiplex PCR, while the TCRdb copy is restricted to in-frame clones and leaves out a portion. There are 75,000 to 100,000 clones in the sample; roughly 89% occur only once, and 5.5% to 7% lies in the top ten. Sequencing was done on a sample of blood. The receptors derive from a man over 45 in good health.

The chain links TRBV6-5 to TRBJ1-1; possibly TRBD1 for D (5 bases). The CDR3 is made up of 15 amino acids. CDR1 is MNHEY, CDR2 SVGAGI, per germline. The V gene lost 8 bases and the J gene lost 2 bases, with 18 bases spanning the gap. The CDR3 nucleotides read TGTGCCAGCGGGCGGATACCCACAGGTAACACTGAAGCTTTCTTT. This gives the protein CASGRIPTGNTEAFF.

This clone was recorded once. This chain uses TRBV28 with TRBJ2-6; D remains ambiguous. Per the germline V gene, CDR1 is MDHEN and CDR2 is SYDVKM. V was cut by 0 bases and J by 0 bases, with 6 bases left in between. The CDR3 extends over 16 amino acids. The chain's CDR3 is CASSLWADSGANVLTF. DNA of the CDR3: TGTGCCAGCAGTTTATGGGCTGACTCTGGGGCCAACGTCCTGACTTTC.

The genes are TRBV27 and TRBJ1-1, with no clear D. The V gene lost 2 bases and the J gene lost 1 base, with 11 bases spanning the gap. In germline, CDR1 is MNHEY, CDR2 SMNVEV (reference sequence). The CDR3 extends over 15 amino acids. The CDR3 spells CASSLGFYRNTEAFF. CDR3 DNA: TGTGCCAGCAGTTTAGGGTTCTACAGGAACACTGAAGCTTTCTTT.

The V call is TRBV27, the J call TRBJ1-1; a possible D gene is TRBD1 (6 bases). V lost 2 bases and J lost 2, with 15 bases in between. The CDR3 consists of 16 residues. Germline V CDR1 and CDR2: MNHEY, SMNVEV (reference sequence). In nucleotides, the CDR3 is TGTGCCAGCAGTTTAAAGGGGGTTTCGAAAAACACTGAAGCTTTCTTT. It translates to CASSLKGVSKNTEAFF.

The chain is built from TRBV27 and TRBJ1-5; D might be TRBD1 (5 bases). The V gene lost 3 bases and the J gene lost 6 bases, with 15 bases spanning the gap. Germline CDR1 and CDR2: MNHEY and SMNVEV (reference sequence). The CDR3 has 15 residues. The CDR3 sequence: CASSFQGLSSQPQHF. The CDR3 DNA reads TGTGCCAGCAGTTTCCAGGGTTTGAGTAGTCAGCCCCAGCATTTT.

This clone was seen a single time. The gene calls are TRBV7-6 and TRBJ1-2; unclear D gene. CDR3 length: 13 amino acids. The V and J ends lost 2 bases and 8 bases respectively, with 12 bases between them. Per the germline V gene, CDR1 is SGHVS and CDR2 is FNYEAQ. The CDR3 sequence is CASSLFEESGYTF. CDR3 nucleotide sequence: TGTGCCAGCAGCTTATTCGAGGAGTCCGGCTACACCTTC.

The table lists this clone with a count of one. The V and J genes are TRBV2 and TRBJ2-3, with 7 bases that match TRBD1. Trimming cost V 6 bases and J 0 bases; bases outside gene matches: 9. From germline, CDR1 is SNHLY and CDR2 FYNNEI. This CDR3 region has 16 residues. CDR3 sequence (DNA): TGTGCCAGCAGCCTTACCGGGACAGCTAGCACAGATACGCAGTATTTT. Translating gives CASSLTGTASTDTQYF.

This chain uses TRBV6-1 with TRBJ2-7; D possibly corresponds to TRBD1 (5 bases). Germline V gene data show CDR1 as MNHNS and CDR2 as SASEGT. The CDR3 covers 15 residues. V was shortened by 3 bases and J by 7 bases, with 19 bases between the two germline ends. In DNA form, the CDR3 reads TGTGCCAGCAGTGAGGCTCCACAGGCCCCGTATGAGCAGTACTTC. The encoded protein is CASSEAPQAPYEQYF.

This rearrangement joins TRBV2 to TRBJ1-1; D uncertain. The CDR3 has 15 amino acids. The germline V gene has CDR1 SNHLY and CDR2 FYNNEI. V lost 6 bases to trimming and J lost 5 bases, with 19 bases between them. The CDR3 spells CASRAPGGLRTEAFF. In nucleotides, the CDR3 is TGTGCCAGCAGAGCCCCCGGCGGGCTCCGAACTGAAGCTTTCTTT.

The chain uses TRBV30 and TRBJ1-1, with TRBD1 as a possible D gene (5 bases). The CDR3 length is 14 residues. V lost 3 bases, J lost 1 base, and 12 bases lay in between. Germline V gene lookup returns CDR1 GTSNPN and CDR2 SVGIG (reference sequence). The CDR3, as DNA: TGTGCCTGGAGCCCAGGAGGGGAGAACACTGAAGCTTTCTTT. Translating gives CAWSPGGENTEAFF.

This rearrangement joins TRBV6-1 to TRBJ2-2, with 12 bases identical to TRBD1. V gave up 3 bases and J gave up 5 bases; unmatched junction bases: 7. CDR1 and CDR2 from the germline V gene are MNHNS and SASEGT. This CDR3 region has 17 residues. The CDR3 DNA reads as TGTGCCAGCAGTGAGGGACAGGGGGCGCGAAAAACCGGGGAGCTGTTTTTT. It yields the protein CASSEGQGARKTGELFF.

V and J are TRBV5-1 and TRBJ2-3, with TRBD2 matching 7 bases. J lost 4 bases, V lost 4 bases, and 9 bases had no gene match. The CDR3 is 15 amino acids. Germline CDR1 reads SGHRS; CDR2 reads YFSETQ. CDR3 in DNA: TGCGCCAGCAGCCCCAATGGACTAGAATCAGATACGCAGTATTTT. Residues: CASSPNGLESDTQYF.

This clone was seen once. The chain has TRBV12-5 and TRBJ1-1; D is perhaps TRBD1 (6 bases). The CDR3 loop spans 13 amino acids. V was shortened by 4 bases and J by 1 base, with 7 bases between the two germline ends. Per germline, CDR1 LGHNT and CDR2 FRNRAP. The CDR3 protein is CASGWGQNTEAFF. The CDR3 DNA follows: TGTGCTAGTGGTTGGGGACAGAACACTGAAGCTTTCTTT. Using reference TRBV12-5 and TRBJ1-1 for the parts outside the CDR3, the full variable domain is DARVTQTPRHKVTEMGQEVTMRCQPILGHNTVFWYRQTMMQGLELLAYFRNRAPLDDSGMPKDRFSAEMPDATLATLKIQPSEPRDSAVYFCASGWGQNTEAFFGQGTRLTVV.

The CDR3 DNA reads as TGTGCCAGCAGCCAAGCCCTTGGAAACACCATATATTTT. Its protein product is CASSQALGNTIYF. V gene TRBV14 combines with J gene TRBJ1-3; D gene ambiguous. V was trimmed by 1 base and J by 3 bases, leaving 4 bases between them. This CDR3 is 13 amino acids long. Germline CDR1 is SGHDN and CDR2 is FVKESK.

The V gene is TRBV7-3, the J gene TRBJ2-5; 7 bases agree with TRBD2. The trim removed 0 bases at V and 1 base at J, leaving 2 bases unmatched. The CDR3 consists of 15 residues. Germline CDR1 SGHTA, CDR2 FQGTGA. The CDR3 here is CASSLTAGSQETQYF. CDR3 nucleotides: TGTGCCAGCAGCTTAACAGCGGGGTCCCAAGAGACCCAGTACTTC.

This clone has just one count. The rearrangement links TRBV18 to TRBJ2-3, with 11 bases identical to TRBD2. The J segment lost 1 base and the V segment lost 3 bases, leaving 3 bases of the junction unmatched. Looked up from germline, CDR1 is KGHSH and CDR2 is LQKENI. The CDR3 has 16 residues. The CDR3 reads CASSPTSGGGTDTQYF. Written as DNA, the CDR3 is TGTGCCAGCTCACCTACTAGCGGGGGAGGCACAGATACGCAGTATTTT. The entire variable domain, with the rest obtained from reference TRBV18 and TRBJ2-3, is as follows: NAGVMQNPRHLVRRRGQEARLRCSPMKGHSHVYWYRQLPEEGLKFMVYLQKENIIDESGMPKERFSAEFPKEGPSILRIQQVVRGDSAAYFCASSPTSGGGTDTQYFGPGTRLTVL.

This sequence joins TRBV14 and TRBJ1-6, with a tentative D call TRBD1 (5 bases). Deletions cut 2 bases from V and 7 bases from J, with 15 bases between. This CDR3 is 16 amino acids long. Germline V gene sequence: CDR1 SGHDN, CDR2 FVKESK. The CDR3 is CASSQLGRGINSPLHF. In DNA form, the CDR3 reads TGTGCCAGCAGCCAATTGGGACGAGGGATCAATTCACCCCTCCACTTT.

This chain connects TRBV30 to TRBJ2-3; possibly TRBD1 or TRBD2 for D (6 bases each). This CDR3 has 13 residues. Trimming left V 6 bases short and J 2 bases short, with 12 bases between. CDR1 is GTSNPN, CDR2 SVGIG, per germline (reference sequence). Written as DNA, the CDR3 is TGTGCCTGCGGGGGCGACATCACAGATACGCAGTATTTT. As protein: CACGGDITDTQYF. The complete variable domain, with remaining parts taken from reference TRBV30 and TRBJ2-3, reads SQTIHQWPATLVQPVGSPLSLECTVEGTSNPNLYWYRQAAGRGLQLLFYSVGIGQISSEVPQNLSASRPQDRQFILSSKKLLLSDSGFYLCACGGDITDTQYFGPGTRLTVL.

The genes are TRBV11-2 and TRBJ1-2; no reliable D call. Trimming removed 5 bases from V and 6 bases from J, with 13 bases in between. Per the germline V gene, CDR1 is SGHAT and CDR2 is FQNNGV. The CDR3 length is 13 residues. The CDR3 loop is CASSRGPGDGYTF. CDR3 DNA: TGTGCCAGCAGCCGTGGACCGGGTGATGGCTACACCTTC.

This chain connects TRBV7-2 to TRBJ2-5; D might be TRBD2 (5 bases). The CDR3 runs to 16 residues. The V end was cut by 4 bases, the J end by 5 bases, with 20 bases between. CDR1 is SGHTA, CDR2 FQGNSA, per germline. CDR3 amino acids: CASSSAPRASRETQYF. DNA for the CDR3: TGTGCCAGCAGCTCCGCACCCCGAGCTAGCCGGGAGACCCAGTACTTC. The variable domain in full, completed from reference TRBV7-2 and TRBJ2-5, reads GAGVSQSPSNKVTEKGKDVELRCDPISGHTALYWYRQSLGQGLEFLIYFQGNSAPDKSGLPSDRFSAERTGGSVSTLTIQRTQQEDSAVYLCASSSAPRASRETQYFGPGTRLLVL.

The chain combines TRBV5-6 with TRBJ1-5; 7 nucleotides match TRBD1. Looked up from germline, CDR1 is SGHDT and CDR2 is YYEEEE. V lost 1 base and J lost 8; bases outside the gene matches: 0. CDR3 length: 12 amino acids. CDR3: CASSLTGEPQHF. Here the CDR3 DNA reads TGTGCCAGCAGCTTGACAGGGGAGCCCCAGCATTTT.

The CDR3 reads CASSVGRSLGETQYF. Written as DNA, the CDR3 is TGTGCCAGCAGCGTAGGGCGTTCTCTGGGGGAGACCCAGTACTTC. The chain combines TRBV9 with TRBJ2-5, with D hard to call. In germline, CDR1 is SGDLS, CDR2 YYNGEE. CDR3 length: 15 amino acids. Trimming left V 0 bases short and J 5 bases short, with 14 bases between.

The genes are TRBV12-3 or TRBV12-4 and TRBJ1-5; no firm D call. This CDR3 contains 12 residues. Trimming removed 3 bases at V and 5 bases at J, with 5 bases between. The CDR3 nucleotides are TGTGCCAGCAGTTTGGGTCATCAGCCCCAGCATTTT. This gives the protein CASSLGHQPQHF.

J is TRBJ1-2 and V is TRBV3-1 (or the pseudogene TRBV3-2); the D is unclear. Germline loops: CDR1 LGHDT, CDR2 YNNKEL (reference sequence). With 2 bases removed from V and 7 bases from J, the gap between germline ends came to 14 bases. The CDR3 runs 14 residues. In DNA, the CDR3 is TGTGCCAGCAGCCAACCCGGAACCAAATCTGGCTACACCTTC. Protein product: CASSQPGTKSGYTF.